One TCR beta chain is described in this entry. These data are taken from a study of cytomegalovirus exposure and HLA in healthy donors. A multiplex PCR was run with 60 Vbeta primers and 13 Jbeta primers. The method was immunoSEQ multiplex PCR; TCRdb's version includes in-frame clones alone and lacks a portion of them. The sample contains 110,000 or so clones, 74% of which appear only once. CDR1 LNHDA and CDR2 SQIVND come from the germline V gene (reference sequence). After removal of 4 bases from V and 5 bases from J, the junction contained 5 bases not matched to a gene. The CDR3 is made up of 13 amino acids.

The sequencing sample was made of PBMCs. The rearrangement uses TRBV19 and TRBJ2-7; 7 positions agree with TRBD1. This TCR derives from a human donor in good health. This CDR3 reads CASSKQGSHEQYF. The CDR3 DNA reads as TGTGCCAGTAGTAAACAGGGGAGCCACGAGCAGTACTTC.